The clone carrying this TCR beta chain has ten or more counts. No antigen is known for it. Germline CDR1 and CDR2: SGHDN and FVKESK. V shed 4 bases and J shed 9 bases, with 7 bases lying between them. CDR3 length equals 11 residues. This specimen comes from a study of T-cell memory formation after mild COVID-19. Study observations and caveats: Researchers report contracting CD4+ clones mostly in CM and EM, with CD8+ clones in EMRA.

TCR alpha and TCR beta cDNA libraries carrying sample barcodes and UMIs came from 5'RACE with constant-segment primers. TCRdb re-analysed the 5' RACE reads in MiXCR, keeping a single row per CDR3 protein. The sample lists 150,000 to 200,000 distinct CDR3 sequences; more than 9% were seen once. This sequence joins TRBV14 and TRBJ2-1, with D unclear. The sequenced material came from PBMCs or a T cell subset sorted from them (not recorded which). The receptor was derived from a man in his late teens or twenties who had mild COVID-19 (a few samples of this study predate the infection). Cell type and time point are not known. CDR3 DNA: TGTGCCAGCAGCCGACATTTTGAGCAGTTCTTC. Its protein is CASSRHFEQFF.